This paragraph covers one T cell receptor beta chain sequence. No antigen is known for it. No base-level quality is on record; no much larger clone is a single base apart. To estimate absolute template abundance from read counts, synthetic TCR analog templates were spiked into each PCR. The immunoSEQ assay was used to amplify TCRbeta CDR3 regions from genomic DNA with bias-controlled V and J gene primers. Rearranged TCRbeta segments were sequenced at approximately 20X coverage. On the study's bioinformatics: Sequencing errors were corrected by clustering and CDR3s were annotated against IMGT to assign V, D and J genes. Out-of-frame and stop-codon sequences were excluded, and only productive TCRbeta rearrangements were used in downstream analyses. To compute clonality, Shannon entropy was normalized by the log of the number of unique productive sequences and then subtracted from one. Clones differing between time points or between blood and tumor were identified using Fisher's exact test with Benjamini-Hochberg correction, with an adjusted p below 0.01 applied as the threshold. The clones in this table, taken by TCRdb from immuneACCESS, are in-frame only. Not every clone is retained; where verified, under half of the shortfall comes from an unresolved V gene, and the cause of the rest is unknown. V, J and clone size derive from that table, while D and trimming were established from the DNA sequence. For this sample there are around 70,000 clones; about four fifths appear just once. The leading ten clones occupy roughly 8.3% of the sample.

Taken with the paper, the label for time point translates to: pretreatment peripheral blood. A total of roughly 30 patients with locally advanced or metastatic urothelial carcinoma, treated at Memorial Sloan Kettering on a trial protocol, made up the cohort. Peripheral blood mononuclear cells were collected pretreatment and during treatment, at between 1 and 8 total time points per patient. The Qiagen DNeasy Blood extraction kit was used to purify genomic DNA from total PBMCs and tumor samples. Collected pretreatment and during treatment, PBMCs were isolated and stored as previously described. The entry originates in a study of PD-L1 blockade in urothelial cancer (dated by TCRdb to the late 2010s). Regarding the complete study: Every patient began therapy at some point between 2013 and 2015 and was given atezolizumab 1,200 mg intravenously every 3 weeks. Pretreatment tumor samples, along with matched peripheral blood serially collected before and after atezolizumab treatment, were subjected to TCR sequencing. Pretreatment blood TCR-seq was available for nearly 30 patients, at least one posttreatment blood collection was obtained for some 24 patients, and tumor TCR-seq was available for some 24 patients. Whole exome sequencing and RNA sequencing of pretreatment tumors were performed alongside TCR sequencing in the same patients. Blood samples gave median yields of about 150,000 T cells and over 80,000 unique TCRs, along with a median clonality of 0.080. The study was an exploratory multi-omic analysis of somatic, immune and clinical correlates of response to PD-L1 blockade with atezolizumab in urothelial cancer. About 90% of the roughly 29 patients were identified as males with urothelial cancer of bladder origin, and a prior smoking history was reported by 18 of 29 patients. An ECOG performance status of 0 or 1 was recorded for the patients, and 0 to 3 prior chemotherapy regimens had been received by the patients. Blood samples were analyzed at 3 weeks after treatment start (second dose) and at 6 weeks after treatment start. Durable clinical benefit was defined as a progression-free survival longer than 6 months, and TCR features were additionally tested against progression-free survival and overall survival. Durable clinical benefit was achieved by nine patients but not by the remaining 20. Overall study outcomes, separate from this receptor: A pretreatment peripheral blood TCR clonality below the median was linked to improved progression-free and overall survival. Because the sample size was small (n ≈ 31) and many exploratory analyses were performed, the results are intended to be hypothesis-generating. Among patients with durable benefit, tumor-associated TCR clones showed greater expansion in peripheral blood 3 weeks after treatment started (n = 22, p = 0.022).

The CDR3 runs 13 amino acids, cysteine and phenylalanine included. Only the CDR3 part of the read is kept: 39 bases, read in frame from the first base. The germline ends are 11 bases apart after V is trimmed by 4 bases and J by 5 bases. Looking up the germline V gene yields CDR1 MNHNS and CDR2 SASEGT. The sequences come from PBMCs, collected around atezolizumab (anti-PD-L1) treatment. Recombination connected TRBV6-1 to TRBJ1-2, and the D gene may be TRBD1, 5 bases matching. This TCR came from a woman in her 70s with urothelial cancer. CDR3 sequence: CASSVQGDYGYTF. The DNA sequence is given as TGTGCCAGCAGTGTTCAGGGTGATTATGGCTACACCTTC.